This TCR beta chain was retrieved from a study of T-cell memory formation after mild COVID-19. V lost 0 bases to trimming and J lost 6 bases, with 7 bases between them. Germline assignment: CDR1 GTSNPN and CDR2 SVGIG (reference sequence). The CDR3 totals 12 residues. This clonotype was counted between two and nine times. TCRdb re-derived calls from the 5' RACE reads in MiXCR, one entry per CDR3 protein. The profile covers a few hundred thousand distinct CDR3 sequences, with around 21% appearing a single time and roughly an eighth taken by the ten largest. The sample consisted of PBMCs or a T cell subset sorted from them (not recorded which). This TCR was recovered from an adult woman who had mild COVID-19 (a few samples of this study predate the infection). Cell type and time point are not known. V is TRBV30 and J is TRBJ2-3; D gene ambiguous. This CDR3 is CAWSVAGDTQYF. The CDR3 DNA sequence: TGTGCCTGGAGTGTAGCCGGGGATACGCAGTATTTT.